This paragraph reports one T cell receptor (beta chain). The data were obtained in a study of blood T cell repertoires in COVID-19. Study-level background: Samples representing acute and convalescent COVID-19 were sourced from the United States, Italy and Spain. Sources were T cells, B-cell-depleted T cells, or PBMCs; the material itself was cDNA or gDNA.

As processed by the authors: How many nucleated cells were present was estimated from reference gene primer amplification. The method was immunoSEQ multiplex PCR; TCRdb's version includes in-frame clones alone and lacks a portion of them. D and trimming were read from the DNA, whereas the V and J calls and clone size are those reported in that table. Here the sample spans 60,000 or so clones, approximately 80% being singletons. Trimming stripped 8 bases from V and 0 bases from J, with 14 bases between. Germline V gene sequence: CDR1 MNHEY, CDR2 SVGAGI. This CDR3 is 15 amino acids long. Source material: peripheral blood. The V gene is TRBV6-5, the J gene TRBJ2-1; a possible D gene is TRBD2 (6 bases). This receptor was taken from a woman aged 80 or older with acute or convalescent COVID-19. CDR3 in DNA: TGTGCCAGCGTACCTAACGGGGGCTCCTACAATGAGCAGTTCTTC. It encodes CASVPNGGSYNEQFF.